The 19 T cell receptor beta chains reported below all come from one sample, sequenced in a study of cytomegalovirus exposure and HLA in healthy donors. PCR employed 60 Vbeta and 13 Jbeta primers. Data came from immunoSEQ multiplex PCR; TCRdb stores just in-frame clones and leaves some out. The table shows 100,000 to 150,000 clones, with around 72% occurring only once. The source material was PBMCs. The receptors here all came from a man aged 50-59 years in good health and CMV-seropositive.

In this sample, this clone turned up a few times. The chain is built from TRBV7-8 and TRBJ2-3; TRBD1 matches at 10 bases. The CDR3 loop spans 16 amino acids. Germline CDR1 reads SGHVS; CDR2 reads FQNEAQ. The ends lost 5 bases at V and 6 bases at J; junction bases unmatched: 11. The CDR3 DNA follows: TGTGCCAGCAGCCAGGGACAGGGGCCTTCTCTTGATACGCAGTATTTT. Amino acid sequence: CASSQGQGPSLDTQYF.

The CDR3 is CASSYRDRGFGNTIYF. The CDR3 DNA reads TGTGCCAGTAGTTACCGGGACAGGGGGTTTGGAAACACCATATATTTT. The rearrangement links TRBV19 to TRBJ1-3, with TRBD1 matching over 11 bases. Germline assignment: CDR1 LNHDA and CDR2 SQIVND (reference sequence). This CDR3 is 16 amino acids long. Trimming cost V 5 bases and J 3 bases; bases outside gene matches: 6.

This rearrangement joins TRBV2 to TRBJ2-2; D remains ambiguous. The V end lost 4 bases, the J end lost 4 bases, and 7 bases lay between the germline ends. Germline V gene data show CDR1 as SNHLY and CDR2 as FYNNEI. CDR3 length: 13 amino acids. The CDR3 spells CASSAQATGELFF. The CDR3 DNA is TGTGCCAGCAGTGCCCAGGCCACCGGGGAGCTGTTTTTT.

As regards this clone: Within the sample, other DNA sequences also encode this same CDR3. The chain carries TRBV5-6 and TRBJ1-1; D remains unclear. There are 13 residues in the CDR3. Germline V CDR1 and CDR2: SGHDT, YYEEEE. Between the trimmed V and J ends, which lost 2 bases and 1 base, there was a span of 6 bases. CDR3 residues: CASSLGGNTEAFF. The CDR3 region has the DNA TGTGCCAGCAGCTTAGGAGGGAACACTGAAGCTTTCTTT.

The chain couples TRBV6-1 to TRBJ1-1; 8 positions agree with TRBD1. CDR1 and CDR2 (germline): MNHNS, SASEGT. V lost 3 bases and J lost 1; bases outside the gene matches: 4. The CDR3 totals 15 residues. DNA of the CDR3: TGTGCCAGCAGTGACAGGGGGCGGGCGAACACTGAAGCTTTCTTT. The encoded protein is CASSDRGRANTEAFF.

The V gene is TRBV7-8, the J gene TRBJ2-1, with no clear D. CDR1 is SGHVS, CDR2 FQNEAQ, per germline. The CDR3 has 13 residues. V lost 8 bases to trimming and J lost 8 bases, with 16 bases between them. The CDR3 sequence: CASLEAYRDEQFF. CDR3 DNA sequence: TGTGCCAGCTTAGAGGCGTATCGCGATGAGCAGTTCTTC.

The V and J genes are TRBV28 and TRBJ1-5; possible D gene TRBD1, 5 bases. CDR1 is MDHEN, CDR2 SYDVKM, per germline. The CDR3 has 15 residues. The germline V and J ends were trimmed by 5 bases and 3 bases, with 14 bases remaining between them. DNA of the CDR3: TGTGCCAGCAGTCGCAGTGGGGCATACAATCAGCCCCAGCATTTT. As protein: CASSRSGAYNQPQHF.

The J gene is TRBJ2-1, the V gene TRBV19, with 7 nucleotides matching TRBD1. The CDR3 loop spans 14 amino acids. Trimming at V came to 1 base and at J to 9 bases, leaving 6 bases not matched to a gene. Germline values: CDR1 LNHDA, CDR2 SQIVND (reference sequence). CDR3 sequence (DNA): TGTGCCAGTAGTATAGTCGCAGGGGGTTCTGAGCAGTTCTTC. Translation gives CASSIVAGGSEQFF.

This clone was counted between two and nine times. This chain connects TRBV5-1 to TRBJ1-2; TRBD1 might be the D (5 bases). The CDR3 is 13 residues long. The ends were cut back, 1 base at V and 8 bases at J, with 12 bases in the middle. Germline V gene data show CDR1 as SGHRS and CDR2 as YFSETQ. Here the CDR3 reads CASSLRGQDGYTF. The CDR3, as DNA: TGCGCCAGCAGCTTGAGGGGTCAGGACGGCTACACCTTC.

The V and J genes are TRBV29-1 and TRBJ1-1; no definite D call. The CDR3 covers 11 residues. Germline CDR1 is SQVTM and CDR2 is ANQGSEA. V lost 4 bases and J lost 6, with 9 bases in between. CDR3 nucleotides: TGCAGCGTTGCAGTCACAGCTGAAGCTTTCTTT. Amino acid sequence: CSVAVTAEAFF.

The V and J genes are TRBV5-4 and TRBJ2-3; D not certain. The CDR3 loop spans 12 amino acids. CDR1 is SGHNT, CDR2 YYREEE, per germline (reference sequence). The V and J ends lost 0 bases and 6 bases respectively, with 5 bases between them. The CDR3 region is CASSLARDTQYF. CDR3 nucleotides: TGTGCCAGCAGCTTGGCGAGGGATACGCAGTATTTT.

This rearrangement joins TRBV6-1 to TRBJ2-3; possibly TRBD1 for D (6 bases). The CDR3 totals 14 residues. V was clipped by 8 bases and J by 1 base, with 13 bases between them. Germline-derived CDR1 and CDR2 are MNHNS and SASEGT. This CDR3 reads CASSTGSGTDTQYF. For the CDR3, the DNA is TGTGCCAGCTCCACAGGGAGCGGCACAGATACGCAGTATTTT.

The chain is built from TRBV7-9 and TRBJ1-3; D unclear. CDR1 and CDR2 (germline): SEHNR, FQNEAQ (reference sequence). Trimming shortened V by 9 bases and J by 0 bases, and 3 bases separated the two germline ends. The CDR3 length is 11 residues. The CDR3 nucleotides are TGTGCCAGTTACTCTGGAAACACCATATATTTT. Translating it yields CASYSGNTIYF. The whole variable domain, remainder taken from reference TRBV7-9 and TRBJ1-3, is DTGVSQNPRHKITKRGQNVTFRCDPISEHNRLYWYRQTLGQGPEFLTYFQNEAQLEKSRLLSDRFSAERPKGSFSTLEIQRTEQGDSAMYLCASYSGNTIYFGEGSWLTVV.

This chain links TRBV4-1 with TRBJ2-7; D not certain. V was clipped by 2 bases and J by 2 bases, with 13 bases between them. The V gene's germline CDR1 is MGHRA and CDR2 YSYEKL. The CDR3 sequence is 15 residues long. The CDR3 bases are TGCGCCAGCAGCCAACCGACCCGCGGTACCTACGAGCAGTACTTC. Protein sequence: CASSQPTRGTYEQYF.

This sequence joins TRBV5-1 and TRBJ1-1; D is unclear. Germline CDR1 SGHRS, CDR2 YFSETQ. V lost 2 bases and J lost 1, with 15 bases in between. CDR3 size: 16 residues. The CDR3 DNA reads as TGCGCCAGCAGCTTTCTTGTGATGGGCCAGAACACTGAAGCTTTCTTT. Protein: CASSFLVMGQNTEAFF.

This chain connects TRBV7-5 to TRBJ2-7; the DNA was not compared with TRBD1, the D call given in the table. TRBV7-5 has pseudogene status. The CDR3 covers 14 residues. DNA for the CDR3: TGTGTCAGAAGCACTACAGGGAAGGGCTACGAGCAGTACTTC. Translating it yields CVRSTTGKGYEQYF.

The chain joins TRBV18 to TRBJ1-1, with a possible D match to TRBD1 (5 bases). Germline loops: CDR1 KGHSH, CDR2 LQKENI. Trimming removed 0 bases from V and 8 bases from J, with 22 bases in between. This CDR3 has 17 amino acids. The CDR3: CASSPPVGADGPREAFF. In DNA form, the CDR3 reads TGTGCCAGCTCACCACCGGTAGGGGCGGACGGACCTCGGGAAGCTTTCTTT.

This clone has a handful of counts. This chain joins TRBV27 and TRBJ2-7, with 10 bases lining up with TRBD1. The germline CDR1 and CDR2 sequences are MNHEY and SMNVEV (reference sequence). The ends lost 3 bases at V and 6 bases at J; junction bases unmatched: 5. The CDR3 extends over 14 amino acids. The CDR3 DNA reads TGTGCCAGCAGTTTGACGGGACAGGGGCTCGAGCAGTACTTC. Translating it yields CASSLTGQGLEQYF.

The chain links TRBV6-6 to TRBJ1-5; weak D call: TRBD1 (5 bases). The V gene lost 6 bases and the J gene lost 7 bases, with 10 bases spanning the gap. Germline CDR1 and CDR2: MNHNY and SVGAGI (reference sequence). The length of the CDR3 is 12 residues. The CDR3 sequence is CASSSDSQPQHF. CDR3 bases: TGTGCCAGCAGCTCCGACAGCCAGCCCCAGCATTTT.